The clone carrying this T cell receptor beta chain was recorded a few times. Its cognate antigen is unknown. Germline values: CDR1 MNHNS, CDR2 SASEGT. The CDR3 loop spans 17 amino acids. The junction had 6 bases not matched to a gene; V was cut back by 3 bases and J by 4 bases. This record comes from a study of response to subunit inactivated influenza vaccine. The study, taken as a whole, reports: The authors proposed limited new T cell recruitment per seasonal influenza vaccination.

TCRdb ran MiXCR on the RT-PCR reads and lists one entry per CDR3 protein. The sample has about 580,000 distinct CDR3 sequences; less than 15% are singletons. This clonotype was sampled from a man aged 50 to 60 who received an inactivated influenza vaccine. This specimen was PBMCs from blood, taken 11 to 12 days after vaccination. The chain recombines TRBV6-1 with TRBJ2-1, with TRBD2 identical over 13 bases. The CDR3 DNA follows: TGTGCCAGCAGTGACCGGGGACTAGCGGGGATATACAATGAGCAGTTCTTC. The encoded protein is CASSDRGLAGIYNEQFF.